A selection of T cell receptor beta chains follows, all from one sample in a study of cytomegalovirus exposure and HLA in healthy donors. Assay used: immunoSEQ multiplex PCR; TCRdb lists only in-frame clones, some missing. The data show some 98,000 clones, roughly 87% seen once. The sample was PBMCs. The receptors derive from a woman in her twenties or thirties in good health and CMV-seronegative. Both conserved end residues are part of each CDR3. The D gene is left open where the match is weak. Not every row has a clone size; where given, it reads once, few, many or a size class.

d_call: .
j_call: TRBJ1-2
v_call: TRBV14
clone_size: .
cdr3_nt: TGTGCCAGCAGCCTGACCAGGGAAGGGATCTATGGCTACACCTTC
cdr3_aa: CASSLTREGIYGYTF

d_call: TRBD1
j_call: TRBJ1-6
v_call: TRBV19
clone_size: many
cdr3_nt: TGTGCCAGTACCCACAGGGGAAATTCACCCCTCCACTTT
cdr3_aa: CASTHRGNSPLHF

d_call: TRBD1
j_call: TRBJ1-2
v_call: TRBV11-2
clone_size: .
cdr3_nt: TGTGCCAGCAGCTTCGGACAGGGCCCCTCTAACTATGGCTACACCTTC
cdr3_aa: CASSFGQGPSNYGYTF

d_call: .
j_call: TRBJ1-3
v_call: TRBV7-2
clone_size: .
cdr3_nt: TGTGCCAGCAGCTTAAACGTGTTGGGTACCGGGAACACCATATATTTT
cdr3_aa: CASSLNVLGTGNTIYF

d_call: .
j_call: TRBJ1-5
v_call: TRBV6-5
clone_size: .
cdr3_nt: TGTGCCAGCAGACAGGGTTCGGGCAATCAGCCCCAGCATTTT
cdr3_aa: CASRQGSGNQPQHF

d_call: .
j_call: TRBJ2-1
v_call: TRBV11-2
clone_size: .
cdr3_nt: TGTGCCAGCAGCTCGGGGTTAGCGGAGCCGTGGAGAGAGCAGTTCTTC
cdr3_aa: CASSSGLAEPWREQFF

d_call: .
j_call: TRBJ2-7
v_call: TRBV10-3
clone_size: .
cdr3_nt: TGTGCCATCAGTGACCGTGGCAGGGCTTCCTACGAGCAGTACTTC
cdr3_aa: CAISDRGRASYEQYF

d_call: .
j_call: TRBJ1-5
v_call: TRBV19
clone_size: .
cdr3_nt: TGTGCCAGTAGTATGGACATAGGCAATCAGCCCCAGCATTTT
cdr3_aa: CASSMDIGNQPQHF

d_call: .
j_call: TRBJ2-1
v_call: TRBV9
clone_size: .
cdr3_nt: TGTGCCAGCAGCGTAGGTAACCCCGGGGATGAGCAGTTCTTC
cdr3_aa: CASSVGNPGDEQFF

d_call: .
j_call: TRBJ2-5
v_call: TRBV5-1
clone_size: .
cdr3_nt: TGCGCCAGCAGCTCCGCACCGCCTCCGCAGGGACAAGAGACCCAGTACTTC
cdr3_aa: CASSSAPPPQGQETQYF

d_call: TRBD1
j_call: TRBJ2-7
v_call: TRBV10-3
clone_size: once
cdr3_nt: TGTGCCACCTCGACAGGGCAGTACTACGAGCAGTACTTC
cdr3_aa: CATSTGQYYEQYF

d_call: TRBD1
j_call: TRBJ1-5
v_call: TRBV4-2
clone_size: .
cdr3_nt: TGTGCCAGCAGCCAAACAACAGGGGGCGGGGATCAGCCCCAGCATTTT
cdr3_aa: CASSQTTGGGDQPQHF

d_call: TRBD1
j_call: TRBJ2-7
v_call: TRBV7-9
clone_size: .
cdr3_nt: TGTGCCAGCAGCCAGACAGGGGGCTTTCTGGACGAGCAGTACTTC
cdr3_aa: CASSQTGGFLDEQYF

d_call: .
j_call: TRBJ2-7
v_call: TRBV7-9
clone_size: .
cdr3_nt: TGTGCCAGCAGCTCCTCTCGGTGGGACAACTCCTACGAGCAGTACTTC
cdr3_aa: CASSSSRWDNSYEQYF

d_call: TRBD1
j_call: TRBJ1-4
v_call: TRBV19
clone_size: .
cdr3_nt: TGTGCCAGTAGGGACAGGGGATTGGATGAAAAACTGTTTTTT
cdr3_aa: CASRDRGLDEKLFF

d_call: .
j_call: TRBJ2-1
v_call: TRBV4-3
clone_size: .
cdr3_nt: TGCGCCAGCAGCCAGGAAACAGGCACTGAGCAGTTCTTC
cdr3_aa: CASSQETGTEQFF

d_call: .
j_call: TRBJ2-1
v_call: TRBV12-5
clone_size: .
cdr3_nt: TGTGCTAGTGGTTTGGGGGGCGCTAGGGCCTATACTTACAATGAGCAGTTCTTC
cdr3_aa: CASGLGGARAYTYNEQFF

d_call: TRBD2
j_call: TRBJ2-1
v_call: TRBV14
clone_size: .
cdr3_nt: TGTGCCAGCAGCCCTAGCGGGGGGAACAATGAGCAGTTCTTC
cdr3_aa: CASSPSGGNNEQFF

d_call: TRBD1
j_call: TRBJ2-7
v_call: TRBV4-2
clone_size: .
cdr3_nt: TGTGCCAGCAGCCAGTCCCAGGGGGCAGGGCGGGACCTACAGTACTTC
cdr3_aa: CASSQSQGAGRDLQYF

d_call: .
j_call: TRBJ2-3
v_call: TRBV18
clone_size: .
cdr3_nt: TGTGCCAGCTCACCGCGCCTAAGCGGATCCACAGATACGCAGTATTTT
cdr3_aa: CASSPRLSGSTDTQYF

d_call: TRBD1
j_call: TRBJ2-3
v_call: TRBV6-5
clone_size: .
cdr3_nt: TGTGCCAGCAGGTCCCGACAGGGGGCTAAGGATACGCAGTATTTT
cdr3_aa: CASRSRQGAKDTQYF

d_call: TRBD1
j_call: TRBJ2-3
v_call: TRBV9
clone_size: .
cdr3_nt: TGTGCCAGCAGCCCCAATGCGGGACAGGGGCCAATTGGGGATTTT
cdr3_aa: CASSPNAGQGPIGDF

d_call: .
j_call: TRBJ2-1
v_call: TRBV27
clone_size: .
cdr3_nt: TGTGCCAGCAGTTTATTGTCCTCCAGGAATGAGCAGTTCTTC
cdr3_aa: CASSLLSSRNEQFF

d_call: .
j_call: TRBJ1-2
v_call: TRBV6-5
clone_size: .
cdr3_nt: TGTGCCAGCAGTTACATGGGGTCGGGGGGAGGCTACACCTTC
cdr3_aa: CASSYMGSGGGYTF

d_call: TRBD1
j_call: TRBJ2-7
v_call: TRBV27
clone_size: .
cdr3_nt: TGTGCCAGCCAATCGCGGACAGGGGGCAGGTACGAGCAGTACTTC
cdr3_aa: CASQSRTGGRYEQYF

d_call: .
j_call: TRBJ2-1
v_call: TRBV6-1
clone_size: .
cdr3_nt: TGTGCCAGCAGTGCCACATACAATGAGCAGTTCTTC
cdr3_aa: CASSATYNEQFF

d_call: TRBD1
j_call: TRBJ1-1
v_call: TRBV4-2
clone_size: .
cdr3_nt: TGTGCCAGCAGCCTTCCAGGGGGCCACACTGAAGCTTTCTTT
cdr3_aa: CASSLPGGHTEAFF